This is a list of T cell receptor beta chains from one sample in a study of cytomegalovirus exposure and HLA in healthy donors. Only in-frame clones appear in the TCRdb table, and some are missing; sequencing was by immunoSEQ multiplex PCR. The sample has about 140,000 clones; about 80% are singletons. The material sequenced was PBMCs. These receptors came from a woman in her thirties or forties in good health and CMV-seronegative. Each CDR3 is given with its conserved first and last residue. The D gene is left open where the match is weak. Size tells how often a clone was seen (once, few, many) or the class of an expanded clone, and some rows leave it out.

TGTGCCAGCAGCGTAGCACATGCTGGAAACACCATATATTTT,CASSVAHAGNTIYF,TRBJ1-3,.,.,TRBV9
TGTGCCAGCAGTTTATGGGGGAACAGGGGCTTGGGCTACACCTTC,CASSLWGNRGLGYTF,TRBJ1-2,.,TRBD1,TRBV28
TGTGCCACCAGCCGAACTGGAGGGCCGTCGGAGACCCAGTACTTC,CATSRTGGPSETQYF,TRBJ2-5,.,.,TRBV15
TGTGCCAGCAGCCGGGACAGAAATCAGCCCCAGCATTTT,CASSRDRNQPQHF,TRBJ1-5,.,TRBD1,TRBV2
TGTGCCAGCTCACCACCGGGCGGGATGAACACCGGGGAGCTGTTTTTT,CASSPPGGMNTGELFF,TRBJ2-2,.,.,TRBV18
TGTGCCAGCAGTGCTGGACTAGCGCAAGATACGCAGTATTTT,CASSAGLAQDTQYF,TRBJ2-3,.,TRBD2,TRBV25-1
TGTGCCACCAAAGGGGCGCACGGACAGGGGGCCTACGAGCAGTACTTC,CATKGAHGQGAYEQYF,TRBJ2-7,.,TRBD1,TRBV27
TGTGCCAGTAGTATAGGGTCCACGGGACTAGCGGATTCCTACGAGCAGTACTTC,CASSIGSTGLADSYEQYF,TRBJ2-7,.,TRBD2,TRBV19
TGTGCCAGCAGCCCAGCCTCGGGCAGGGGGCTTGGTGAGACCCAGTACTTC,CASSPASGRGLGETQYF,TRBJ2-5,.,TRBD1,TRBV7-9
TGTGCCAGCAGCCCCCTGGTGGGCGGCGGGGAGACCCAGTACTTC,CASSPLVGGGETQYF,TRBJ2-5,.,.,TRBV7-8
TGTGCCACCAGCAGACAATACAGGGCACATCAGCCCCAGCATTTT,CATSRQYRAHQPQHF,TRBJ1-5,.,.,TRBV15
TGTGCCAGCAGTAGCCCCTTCTACGAGCAGTACTTC,CASSSPFYEQYF,TRBJ2-7,.,.,TRBV7-2
TGTGCCAGCAGCTCGGGACAGGGGACCATGAACACTGAAGCTTTCTTT,CASSSGQGTMNTEAFF,TRBJ1-1,.,TRBD1,TRBV7-6
TGTGCCAGCAGTTTAAGGGGTAACTATGGCTACACCTTC,CASSLRGNYGYTF,TRBJ1-2,.,.,TRBV27
TGTGCCAGCAGTTTATACGGGACAGGGGCTCTCTCCTCCTACGAGCAGTACTTC,CASSLYGTGALSSYEQYF,TRBJ2-7,.,TRBD1,TRBV27
TGTGCCAGCACGCTCGGGACTGTCAGCTTCTATGGTTACACCTTC,CASTLGTVSFYGYTF,TRBJ1-2,.,.,TRBV28
TGTGCCAGCCTCAGGACAGGGGGCATCGGGGAGCTGTTTTTT,CASLRTGGIGELFF,TRBJ2-2,.,TRBD1,TRBV28
TGTGCCAGCAGTGGGACTAGCGGGGGGTGGGAGCAGTTCTTC,CASSGTSGGWEQFF,TRBJ2-1,.,TRBD2,TRBV28
TGTGCCAGCAGAAACAGGGGGCAAGGAAACACCATATATTTT,CASRNRGQGNTIYF,TRBJ1-3,.,TRBD1,TRBV6-1
TGCGCCAGCAGGAGAGAGGAGGTTTTGTACGAGCAGTACTTC,CASRREEVLYEQYF,TRBJ2-7,.,.,TRBV5-1
TGTGCCAGCAGGGCAGAGGTTCACACAGATACGCAGTATTTT,CASRAEVHTDTQYF,TRBJ2-3,few,.,TRBV2
TGTGCCAGCAGTGAGCACAGCCTTCGATCACCCCTCCACTTT,CASSEHSLRSPLHF,TRBJ1-6,.,.,TRBV6-1
TGTGCCAGCAGAACACGGACAACTAATAACTATGGCTACACCTTC,CASRTRTTNNYGYTF,TRBJ1-2,once,.,TRBV6-5
TGCGCCAGCAGCACTGGGGACAGTACCGGGGAGCTGTTTTTT,CASSTGDSTGELFF,TRBJ2-2,.,TRBD1,TRBV5-1
TGTGCCAGCAGCAAAGGGGGACTAGCGGTCCAAGAGACCCAGTACTTC,CASSKGGLAVQETQYF,TRBJ2-5,.,.,TRBV21-1
TGCAGCGTCACTCCCGGGATTGGGACCTACGAGCAGTACTTC,CSVTPGIGTYEQYF,TRBJ2-7,.,.,TRBV29-1
TGCGCCAGCAGCCAGGACAGATACACAGATACGCAGTATTTT,CASSQDRYTDTQYF,TRBJ2-3,.,.,TRBV4-1
TGTGCCAGCAGTTTAGGGACAGATACCCAAGAGACCCAGTACTTC,CASSLGTDTQETQYF,TRBJ2-5,.,TRBD1,TRBV27
TGTGCCAGCAGCTTAGCGATTGGGACAGGGGGGAAGAATGAGCAGTTCTTC,CASSLAIGTGGKNEQFF,TRBJ2-1,.,TRBD1,TRBV7-2
TGTGCCAGCAGTATGGGAGGGTCCAACACCGGGGAGCTGTTTTTT,CASSMGGSNTGELFF,TRBJ2-2,.,TRBD2,TRBV5-5
TGTGCCAGCAGCTCCGGACAGGGATTCTACGAGCAGTACTTC,CASSSGQGFYEQYF,TRBJ2-7,.,TRBD1,TRBV5-4
TGTGCCTGGTCGGGAGGTAACAATGAGCAGTTCTTC,CAWSGGNNEQFF,TRBJ2-1,.,TRBD2,TRBV30
TGTGCCAGCAGCTTAGGGGCAGGTACCAACGTCCTGACTTTC,CASSLGAGTNVLTF,TRBJ2-6,.,.,TRBV13
TGTGCCAGTAGTATAAGAGGGAGTGAGGCTGAAGCTTTCTTT,CASSIRGSEAEAFF,TRBJ1-1,.,.,TRBV19
TGTGTCAGCAGTTTGGACAGGGTCTCTGGAAACACCATATATTTT,CVSSLDRVSGNTIYF,TRBJ1-3,.,TRBD1,TRBV28
TGCGCCAGCAGGGTCGACAGGGGGTTGGCTGAAGCTTTCTTT,CASRVDRGLAEAFF,TRBJ1-1,.,TRBD1,TRBV4-1
TGCGCCAGCAGCCCTATTCAGGAATACACAGATACGCAGTATTTT,CASSPIQEYTDTQYF,TRBJ2-3,.,.,TRBV5-1
TGTGCCAGCAGCAAGCAGGGCACAGATACGCAGTATTTT,CASSKQGTDTQYF,TRBJ2-3,.,.,TRBV21-1
TGTGCCAGCAGGAAAGACAGGGTTGGAACCGGGGAGCTGTTTTTT,CASRKDRVGTGELFF,TRBJ2-2,once,TRBD1,TRBV6-1
TGTTCCAGCAGCCCGCCGATGATTGGGCACGCCTACGAGCAGTACTTC,CSSSPPMIGHAYEQYF,TRBJ2-7,.,.,TRBV7-9
TGTGCCAGCAGCACAACAGGGCCCGGCGAAAAACTGTTTTTT,CASSTTGPGEKLFF,TRBJ1-4,.,.,TRBV7-3